Listed here are 2 T cell receptor beta chains from one sample, sequenced in a study of cytomegalovirus exposure and HLA in healthy donors. Measured with immunoSEQ multiplex PCR; TCRdb has only the in-frame clones, and not every one. This sample has 40,000 to 55,000 clones; 90% to 95% occur once, and the top ten carry 2% to 2.5%. Input material: PBMCs. These receptors originate from a woman aged 18-30 years in good health and CMV-seronegative.

The chain carries TRBV28 and TRBJ1-4; D is perhaps TRBD1 (6 bases). V was cut by 6 bases and J by 4 bases, with 15 bases left in between. The CDR3 is 15 amino acids. Germline V gene lookup returns CDR1 MDHEN and CDR2 SYDVKM. The chain's CDR3 is CASRAGAFDNEKLFF. For the CDR3, the DNA is TGTGCCAGCAGGGCAGGGGCCTTCGATAATGAAAAACTGTTTTTT.

The CDR3, as DNA: TGCGCCAGCAGCTTGGCCCCGGGAGCTAACTACGAGCAGTACTTC. It specifies CASSLAPGANYEQYF. The chain links TRBV5-1 to TRBJ2-7; D is perhaps TRBD2 (6 bases). This CDR3 region has 15 residues. The V and J ends lost 0 bases and 3 bases respectively, with 13 bases between them. Germline V gene lookup returns CDR1 SGHRS and CDR2 YFSETQ.